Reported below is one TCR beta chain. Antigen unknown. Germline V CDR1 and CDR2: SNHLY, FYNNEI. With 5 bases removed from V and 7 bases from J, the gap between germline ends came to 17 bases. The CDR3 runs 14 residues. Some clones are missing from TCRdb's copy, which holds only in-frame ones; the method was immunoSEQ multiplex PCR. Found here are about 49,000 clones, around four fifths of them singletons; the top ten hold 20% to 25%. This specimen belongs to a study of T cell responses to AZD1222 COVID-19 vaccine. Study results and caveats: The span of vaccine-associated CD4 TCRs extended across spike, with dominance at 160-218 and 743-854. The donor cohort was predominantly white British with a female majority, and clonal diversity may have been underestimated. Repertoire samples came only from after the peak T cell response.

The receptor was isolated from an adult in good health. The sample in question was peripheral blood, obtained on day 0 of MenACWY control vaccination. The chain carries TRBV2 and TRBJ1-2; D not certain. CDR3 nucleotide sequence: TGTGCCAGCAGTCCACACAGCGCTTCGGGTGGCTACACCTTC. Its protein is CASSPHSASGGYTF.